The clone carrying this T cell receptor beta chain was seen a few times. Its specificity is unknown. The sample comes from a study of regulatory T cells in long-lasting Graves disease. Overall study results and limits: Persistent-disease Graves' patients showed less TCR diversity than new cases. Persistent patients shared more public clonotypes (about 2,900) than new patients (about 960).

Arm-PCR of CDR3 regions and iRepertoire HTBI primers were used to build TCR beta libraries. TCRdb reprocessed the multiplex PCR reads with MiXCR, giving one entry per CDR3 protein. The sample consists of a few hundred thousand distinct CDR3 sequences, around a fifth of them appearing once. Trimming left V 2 bases short and J 10 bases short, with 9 bases between. Looked up from germline, CDR1 is MNHEY and CDR2 is SVGAGI. The CDR3 covers 12 residues. Time point described: persistent/refractory GD, antithyroid drugs over 5 years with positive TRAb. Generation of the TCR library employed RNA extracted from PBMCs.

The rearrangement links TRBV6-5 to TRBJ2-1, with D perhaps matching TRBD2 (6 bases). Source: peripheral blood mononuclear cells (PBMCs), taken when the disease was refractory, from a patient treated with antithyroid drugs. This receptor was identified in a female donor with Graves disease. CDR3 DNA sequence: TGTGCCAGCAGTTACGAGGGAGGAGAGCAGTTCTTC. Translating gives CASSYEGGEQFF.